The clone carrying this TCR beta chain showed up just a few times. Its antigen is undetermined. These data are taken from a study of beta chain features in type 1 diabetes. Across the whole study: Across the samples, about 110,000,000 sorted cells were examined in total.

With 4 bases removed from V and 5 bases from J, the gap between germline ends came to 3 bases. CDR3 length equals 10 residues. Per the germline V gene, CDR1 is SQVTM and CDR2 is ANQGSEA. What was sequenced were expressed TCRB transcripts, since all of the isolated RNA had been reverse transcribed. Method: immunoSEQ multiplex PCR; TCRdb's copy keeps in-frame clones and lacks some. The table records 500,000 to 800,000 clones, roughly an eighth of them present only once. Points from the study as a whole: There was a moderate but significant shortening of TCRB CDR3s in all four CD4+ subsets of Type 1 diabetes patients.

The receptor's source is a young man with type 1 diabetes. The rearrangement links TRBV29-1 to TRBJ1-5; D ambiguous. The sample comprised naive CD4+ T cells from blood. The DNA of the CDR3 is TGCAGCGTTGGGCATCAGCCCCAGCATTTT. Translated, it gives CSVGHQPQHF. The full variable domain, with the rest looked up from reference TRBV29-1 and TRBJ1-5, is SAVISQKPSRDICQRGTSLTIQCQVDSQVTMMFWYRQQPGQSLTLIATANQGSEATYESGFVIDKFPISRPNLTFSTLTVSNMSPEDSSIYLCSVGHQPQHFGDGTRLSIL.